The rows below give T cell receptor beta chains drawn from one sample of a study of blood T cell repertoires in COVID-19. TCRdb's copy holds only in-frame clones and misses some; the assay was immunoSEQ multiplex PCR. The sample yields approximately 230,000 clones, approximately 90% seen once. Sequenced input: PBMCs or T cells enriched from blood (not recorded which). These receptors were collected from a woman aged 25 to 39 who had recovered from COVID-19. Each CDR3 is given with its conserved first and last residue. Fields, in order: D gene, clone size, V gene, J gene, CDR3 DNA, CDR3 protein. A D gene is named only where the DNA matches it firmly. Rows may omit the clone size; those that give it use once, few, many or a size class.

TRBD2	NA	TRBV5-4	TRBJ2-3	TGTGCCAGCAGACGGGATCTAGCGGGAGAAGATACGCAGTATTTT	CASRRDLAGEDTQYF
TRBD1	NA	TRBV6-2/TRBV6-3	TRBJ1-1	TGTGCCAGCAGTTACTTGAAAAGACAGGGAGGAAACACTGAAGCTTTCTTT	CASSYLKRQGGNTEAFF
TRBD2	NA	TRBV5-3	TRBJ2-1	TGTGCCAGCCCGACCTCCGGGACTAGCATTATCGATGAGCAGTTCTTC	CASPTSGTSIIDEQFF
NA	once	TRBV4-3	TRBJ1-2	TGCGCCAGCAGCCAAGATTCAGGGGAATATGGCTACACCTTC	CASSQDSGEYGYTF
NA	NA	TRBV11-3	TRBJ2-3	TGTGCCAGCGGGGCAGGGCGCACAGATACGCAGTATTTT	CASGAGRTDTQYF
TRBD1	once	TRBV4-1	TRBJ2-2	TGCGCCAGCAGCCAGCTACAGGGGGACACCGGGGAGCTGTTTTTT	CASSQLQGDTGELFF
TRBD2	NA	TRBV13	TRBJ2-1	TGTGCCAGCAGCCCGGACAGGGGACTAGCGGGAGTTGAAAACAATGAGCAGTTCTTC	CASSPDRGLAGVENNEQFF
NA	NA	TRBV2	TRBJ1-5	TGTGCCAGCAGTGTGAGGGCAGGGGCCGGTTTATTTCAGCCCCAGCATTTT	CASSVRAGAGLFQPQHF
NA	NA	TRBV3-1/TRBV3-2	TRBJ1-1	TGTGCCAGCAGCCAAGGTATTAGCAGTGAAGCTTTCTTT	CASSQGISSEAFF
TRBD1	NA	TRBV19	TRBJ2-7	TGTGCCACCGCGCCCCGGACAGGGGACCAATACGAGCAGTACTTC	CATAPRTGDQYEQYF
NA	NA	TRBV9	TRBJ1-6	TGTGCCAGCAGCGTAGGAGCGATCTATAATTCACCCCTCCACTTT	CASSVGAIYNSPLHF
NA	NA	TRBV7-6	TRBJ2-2	TGTGCCAGCAGCGCTAGGATCCCCGGGGAGCTGTTTTTT	CASSARIPGELFF
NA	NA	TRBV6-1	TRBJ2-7	TGTGCCAGCAGTGAAGCGGACCGGACAGTCCACGAGCAGTACTTC	CASSEADRTVHEQYF
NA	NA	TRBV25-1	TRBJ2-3	TGTGCCAGCAGGAGGGGAGGTACAGATACGCAGTATTTT	CASRRGGTDTQYF
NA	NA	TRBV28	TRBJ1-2	TGTGCCAGCAGTATCCATACCGACAGCTTTAACTATGGCTACACCTTC	CASSIHTDSFNYGYTF
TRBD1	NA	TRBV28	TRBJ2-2	TGTGCCAGCAGGACCGGGACAGTCACCGGGGAGCTGTTTTTT	CASRTGTVTGELFF
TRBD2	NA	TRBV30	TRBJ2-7	TGTGCCTGGAGTGTACGACTAGCGGGGACCTACGAGCAGTACTTC	CAWSVRLAGTYEQYF
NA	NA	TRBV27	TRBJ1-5	TGTGCCAGCAGTTTACGCCTAAGCTGGACAGTGGGCGATCAGCCCCAGCATTTT	CASSLRLSWTVGDQPQHF
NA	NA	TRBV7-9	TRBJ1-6	TGTGCCAGCAGCATGCGCTGGAATTCACCCCTCCACTTT	CASSMRWNSPLHF
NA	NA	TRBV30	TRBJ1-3	TGTGCCTGGAGAGGGGGTGGCTGGTCTGGAAACACCATATATTTT	CAWRGGGWSGNTIYF